This T cell receptor beta chain was captured by sequencing in a study of CD8 T cells in ankylosing spondylitis. Whole-study results and caveats: A motif of 8 or 9 highly homologous TCR beta variants was seen as apparently characteristic of ankylosing spondylitis blood. Reactive arthritis synovial fluid and blood were previously reported to contain some motif variants. Clones linked to disease were reported to show significant enrichment in matched ankylosing spondylitis synovial fluid.

Note on this clonotype: Antigen specificity is unknown.

The CDR3 loop spans 13 amino acids. Germline V CDR1 and CDR2: SQVTM, ANQGSEA. The V end was cut by 5 bases, the J end by 2 bases, with 7 bases between. Library preparation for TCR beta used quantitative 5'-RACE with molecular barcodes. TCRdb analysed the 5' RACE reads with MiXCR anew, one entry per CDR3 protein. The table lists around 220,000 distinct CDR3 sequences, around 20% of them singletons, with under 55% in the top ten. Material for sequencing was blood, either unsorted or a sorted T cell fraction (not recorded which). The clonotype comes from a male donor with ankylosing spondylitis. This chain connects TRBV29-1 to TRBJ2-6, with D hard to call. The CDR3 sequence is CSVRVPGANVLTF. CDR3 sequence (DNA): TGCAGCGTTCGGGTACCTGGGGCCAACGTCCTGACTTTC.